This passage covers 19 T cell receptor beta chains from one sample sequenced in a study of T-cell memory formation after mild COVID-19. TCRdb reanalysed the 5' RACE reads using MiXCR and keeps one entry per CDR3 protein. This table holds 250,000 to 300,000 distinct CDR3 sequences, around 16% found once. Sequences were obtained from PBMCs or a T cell subset sorted from them (not recorded which). The receptors were gathered from a man in his late teens or twenties who had mild COVID-19 (a few samples of this study predate the infection). Cell type and time point are not known.

The gene calls are TRBV5-1 and TRBJ1-3; tentatively, D is TRBD1 (6 bases). CDR1 SGHRS and CDR2 YFSETQ come from the germline V gene. CDR3 size: 15 residues. V lost 4 bases, J lost 0 bases, and 11 bases lay in between. CDR3 protein: CASSRTGTSGNTIYF. Here the CDR3 DNA reads TGCGCCAGCAGCCGCACAGGGACCTCTGGAAACACCATATATTTT. Full variable domain (missing parts from reference TRBV5-1 and TRBJ1-3): KAGVTQTPRYLIKTRGQQVTLSCSPISGHRSVSWYQQTPGQGLQFLFEYFSETQRNKGNFPGRFSGRQFSNSRSEMNVSTLELGDSALYLCASSRTGTSGNTIYFGEGSWLTVV.

The CDR3 sequence: CASSFQGNNEQFF. The CDR3 region has the DNA TGTGCCAGCAGCTTTCAGGGTAACAATGAGCAGTTCTTC. This chain joins TRBV7-9 and TRBJ2-1; TRBD1 is a possible D gene (5 bases). CDR1 is SEHNR, CDR2 FQNEAQ, per germline (reference sequence). The CDR3 spans 13 residues. V lost 3 bases and J lost 5, with 8 bases in between. The full variable domain, with the rest looked up from reference TRBV7-9 and TRBJ2-1, is DTGVSQNPRHKITKRGQNVTFRCDPISEHNRLYWYRQTLGQGPEFLTYFQNEAQLEKSRLLSDRFSAERPKGSFSTLEIQRTEQGDSAMYLCASSFQGNNEQFFGPGTRLTVL.

The chain is built from TRBV11-2 and TRBJ2-3; 9 positions agree with TRBD2. CDR1 and CDR2 (germline): SGHAT, FQNNGV. The CDR3 runs 15 residues. V was clipped by 1 base and J by 5 bases; unmatched bases: 4. Here the CDR3 DNA reads TGTGCCAGCAGCTTAGCAGCGGGGGGTCGAGATACGCAGTATTTT. This translates into CASSLAAGGRDTQYF.

This clonotype was detected a few times. The genes are TRBV6-2 or TRBV6-3 and TRBJ2-7, with 7 nucleotides matching TRBD2. V trimming: 8 bases; J trimming: 2 bases; junction bases outside the gene matches: 6. The CDR3 sequence is 13 residues long. Germline lookup yields CDR1 MNHEY and CDR2 SVGEGT. The CDR3 DNA follows: TGTGCCAGCCGGCTAGCGGTGGCCTACGAGCAGTACTTC. Amino acids: CASRLAVAYEQYF.

This clonotype was counted only a few times. J is TRBJ2-3 and V is TRBV9; perhaps TRBD1 as D (5 bases). CDR1 and CDR2 from the germline V gene are SGDLS and YYNGEE. With 0 bases removed from V and 4 bases from J, the gap between germline ends came to 15 bases. The CDR3 extends over 16 amino acids. The DNA for the CDR3 is TGTGCCAGCAGCGTAGGCGGACACCCGGTGGCAGATACGCAGTATTTT. Protein product: CASSVGGHPVADTQYF. Full variable domain (outside the CDR3, taken from reference TRBV9 and TRBJ2-3): DSGVTQTPKHLITATGQRVTLRCSPRSGDLSVYWYQQSLDQGLQFLIQYYNGEERAKGNILERFSAQQFPDLHSELNLSSLELGDSALYFCASSVGGHPVADTQYFGPGTRLTVL.

The chain uses TRBV5-1 and TRBJ2-7; TRBD1 or TRBD2 may be the D gene (5 bases each). The CDR3 is made up of 13 amino acids. The ends were cut back, 2 bases at V and 0 bases at J, with 6 bases in the middle. The V gene's germline CDR1 is SGHRS and CDR2 YFSETQ. CDR3 DNA: TGCGCCAGCAGCTTCGGGGCCTCCTACGAGCAGTACTTC. Residues: CASSFGASYEQYF.

This chain links TRBV29-1 with TRBJ2-3, with D possibly TRBD2 on 7 matching bases. Germline V lookup: CDR1 SQVTM, CDR2 ANQGSEA. The CDR3 spans 13 residues. V was shortened by 8 bases and J by 3 bases, with 15 bases between the two germline ends. CDR3 sequence: CSTEGGGTDTQYF. For the CDR3, the DNA is TGCAGCACAGAGGGGGGAGGGACAGATACGCAGTATTTT.

This clonotype was observed a few times. This chain joins TRBV2 and TRBJ1-1; D is unclear. This CDR3 is built from 15 residues. Per germline, CDR1 SNHLY and CDR2 FYNNEI. The V end lost 6 bases, the J end lost 1 base, and 15 bases lay between the germline ends. CDR3 nucleotides: TGTGCCAGCAGCCCTCCGGTAAGGTCGAACACTGAAGCTTTCTTT. Translating it yields CASSPPVRSNTEAFF.

This chain joins TRBV12-3 or TRBV12-4 and TRBJ1-1, with D unresolved. Deletions cut 4 bases from V and 4 bases from J, with 13 bases between. The CDR3 contains 14 residues. CDR3 sequence reads: CASSWAQSTTEAFF. The CDR3 DNA sequence: TGTGCCAGCAGTTGGGCTCAGTCGACCACTGAAGCTTTCTTT.

This clonotype was seen many times. The chain carries TRBV9 and TRBJ2-1; D not resolved. Deletions cut 2 bases from V and 2 bases from J, with 8 bases between. Looked up from germline, CDR1 is SGDLS and CDR2 is YYNGEE. The CDR3 consists of 14 residues. The CDR3 DNA reads as TGTGCCAGCAGCGTCTCCCAACCCTACAATGAGCAGTTCTTC. Translation: CASSVSQPYNEQFF.

The chain recombines TRBV6-1 with TRBJ1-1, with unresolved D. Deletions cut 1 base from V and 11 bases from J, with 11 bases between. CDR3 length: 12 residues. Germline loops: CDR1 MNHNS, CDR2 SASEGT. CDR3 in amino acids: CASSEVPDGAFF. CDR3 nucleotides: TGTGCCAGCAGTGAAGTCCCGGATGGGGCTTTCTTT.

The chain combines TRBV7-2 with TRBJ2-3; 10 nucleotides line up with TRBD1. Germline V gene sequence: CDR1 SGHTA, CDR2 FQGNSA. CDR3 length: 16 amino acids. Trimming at V came to 4 bases and at J to 6 bases, leaving 10 bases not matched to a gene. CDR3 loop: CASSYTTGGRVDTQYF. CDR3 nucleotides: TGTGCCAGCAGCTACACGACAGGGGGCAGGGTGGATACGCAGTATTTT. The variable domain in full, completed from reference TRBV7-2 and TRBJ2-3, reads GAGVSQSPSNKVTEKGKDVELRCDPISGHTALYWYRQSLGQGLEFLIYFQGNSAPDKSGLPSDRFSAERTGGSVSTLTIQRTQQEDSAVYLCASSYTTGGRVDTQYFGPGTRLTVL.

The chain is built from TRBV6-5 and TRBJ2-7; D gene unclear. Per the germline V gene, CDR1 is MNHEY and CDR2 is SVGAGI. The length of the CDR3 is 15 residues. The germline V and J ends were trimmed by 6 bases and 4 bases, with 19 bases remaining between them. In DNA form, the CDR3 reads TGTGCCAGCAGGCAGTCTACGCACTGGGTTTACGAGCAGTACGTC. Encoded protein: CASRQSTHWVYEQYV.

The rearrangement joins TRBV5-4 to TRBJ1-2; D unclear. Deletions cut 2 bases from V and 5 bases from J, with 13 bases between. Germline CDR1 and CDR2: SGHNT and YYREEE (reference sequence). This CDR3 contains 14 residues. CDR3 nucleotide sequence: TGTGCCAGCAGCTTTCCGGATACGCCATATGGCTACACCTTC. This translates into CASSFPDTPYGYTF.

This chain links TRBV20-1 with TRBJ2-1; 9 nucleotides line up with TRBD2. V lost 0 bases, J lost 2 bases, and 5 bases stayed unmatched. Germline V gene lookup returns CDR1 DFQATT and CDR2 SNEGSKA (reference sequence). The CDR3 has 16 amino acids. In DNA, the CDR3 is TGCAGTGCTAGAGATTCCCTAGCGGGGACCTACAATGAGCAGTTCTTC. Its translation: CSARDSLAGTYNEQFF.

This clonotype was seen a handful of times. The chain couples TRBV19 to TRBJ2-7; a possible D gene is TRBD1 (6 bases). This CDR3 contains 9 residues. The V end lost 9 bases, the J end lost 10 bases, and 10 bases lay between the germline ends. Germline lookup yields CDR1 LNHDA and CDR2 SQIVND (reference sequence). The DNA for the CDR3 is TGTGCCAGGGGGGACAAACAGTACGTC. This sequence encodes CARGDKQYV.

The genes are TRBV3-1 and TRBJ1-4; 9 bases align to TRBD1. Trimming took 4 bases from V and 8 from J; bases not matched to a gene: 11. Germline V gene sequence: CDR1 LGHDT, CDR2 YNNKEL (reference sequence). The CDR3 loop spans 16 amino acids. The CDR3: CASSPNPGQGLEKLFF. As DNA, the CDR3 is TGTGCCAGCAGCCCTAATCCGGGACAGGGTTTGGAAAAACTGTTTTTT.

This chain links TRBV12-3 or TRBV12-4 with TRBJ2-7; a weak D match, TRBD1 (5 bases). V was clipped by 2 bases and J by 5 bases, with 10 bases between them. CDR3 length: 13 residues. The CDR3 here is CASSLSRANEQYF. DNA for the CDR3: TGTGCCAGCAGTTTATCCAGGGCCAACGAGCAGTACTTC.

This clonotype was detected a few times. This chain links TRBV7-8 with TRBJ2-5, with D perhaps matching TRBD1 (6 bases). Germline V gives CDR1 SGHVS, CDR2 FQNEAQ. Deletions cut 5 bases from V and 4 bases from J, with 17 bases between. The CDR3 is 15 residues long. As DNA, the CDR3 is TGTGCCAGCAGCCCAGGCAGGGGTCGAGGAGAGACCCAGTACTTC. Protein sequence: CASSPGRGRGETQYF.